The 30 T cell receptor beta chains below come from one sample, sequenced in a study of T cells in Graves' hyperthyroidism and ophthalmopathy. Amplification of TCR beta CDR3 regions was performed using RNA transcripts as template. The HTBI primer set served for first-round RT-PCR of the TCR CDR3. TCRdb independently ran MiXCR on the multiplex PCR reads; one entry per CDR3 protein. The sample records roughly 300,000 distinct CDR3 sequences, less than 30% being singletons. Material for sequencing was blood. The receptor set was obtained from a man aged 35-49 years with Graves' hyperthyroidism that later progressed to Graves' ophthalmopathy.

This clonotype was found many times. The chain recombines TRBV5-1 with TRBJ2-2; D is ambiguous. CDR3 length equals 15 residues. Germline CDR1 and CDR2: SGHRS and YFSETQ. The V and J ends lost 0 bases and 2 bases respectively, with 8 bases between them. The CDR3 sequence: CASSLDSANTGELFF. In DNA, the CDR3 is TGCGCCAGCAGCTTGGACTCGGCCAACACCGGGGAGCTGTTTTTT.

This clonotype has just a few counts. CDR3 bases: TGTGCCAGCAGCCCCGATAAACCCGGGACTTCTGACGGGGAGCTGTTTTTT. This translates into CASSPDKPGTSDGELFF. The V and J genes are TRBV12-3 or TRBV12-4 and TRBJ2-2, with D possibly TRBD2 on 6 matching bases. Trimming shortened V by 6 bases and J by 7 bases, and 24 bases separated the two germline ends. The CDR3 consists of 17 residues.

The chain joins TRBV12-3 or TRBV12-4 to TRBJ2-5; possible D gene TRBD2, 5 bases. This CDR3 comprises 14 residues. Trimming took off 5 bases at V and 5 bases at J, with 15 bases between the two ends. The CDR3 spells CASSRRLEGETQYF. The CDR3 DNA sequence: TGTGCCAGCAGTCGACGGTTAGAGGGTGAGACCCAGTACTTC.

The table lists this clonotype with many counts. The V call is TRBV27, the J call TRBJ2-7; D call uncertain. The CDR3 is 15 amino acids. V gave up 2 bases and J gave up 2 bases, with 13 bases separating them. Per germline, CDR1 MNHEY and CDR2 SMNVEV (reference sequence). The CDR3 sequence: CASSLGPALAYEQYF. The CDR3 nucleotides are TGTGCCAGCAGTTTAGGACCGGCGCTGGCCTACGAGCAGTACTTC.

This clonotype has ten or more counts. The chain links TRBV6-1 to TRBJ1-1, with D unclear. There are 13 residues in the CDR3. V was clipped by 2 bases and J by 2 bases, with 6 bases between them. The germline CDR1 and CDR2 sequences are MNHNS and SASEGT. The CDR3 DNA is TGTGCCAGCAGTGAAATCGGCAACACTGAAGCTTTCTTT. It codes for CASSEIGNTEAFF.

This clonotype was observed at least ten times. V and J are TRBV24-1 and TRBJ1-1; D is possibly TRBD1 (6 bases). V lost 5 bases and J lost 6, with 9 bases in between. Germline CDR1 and CDR2: KGHDR and SFDVKD. The CDR3 length is 12 residues. The CDR3 DNA reads TGTGCCACCAGTGGGGCAGGGGCTGAAGCTTTCTTT. The encoded protein is CATSGAGAEAFF.

This clonotype was recorded at least ten times. CDR3 coding DNA: TGTGCCAGCAGTTTAGAACTGAACACTGAAGCTTTCTTT. Its translation: CASSLELNTEAFF. V gene TRBV12-3 or TRBV12-4 combines with J gene TRBJ1-1, with unresolved D. V was cut by 1 base and J by 0 bases, with 3 bases left in between. The CDR3 has 13 amino acids.

This clonotype was picked up many times. This chain connects TRBV25-1 to TRBJ1-2; tentatively, D is TRBD1 (6 bases). The germline V and J ends were trimmed by 5 bases and 5 bases, with 15 bases remaining between them. This CDR3 spans 14 amino acids. The germline V gene encodes CDR1 MGHDK and CDR2 SYGVNS. As DNA, the CDR3 is TGTGCCAGCAGTCCGGCAACAGGGTTTTATGGCTACACCTTC. Its protein is CASSPATGFYGYTF.

Many counts were recorded for this clonotype. This chain uses TRBV6-1 with TRBJ2-5; 12 positions match TRBD2. V dropped 5 bases and J dropped 5; count of bases not matched to a gene: 9. The CDR3 covers 16 residues. Germline lookup yields CDR1 MNHNS and CDR2 SASEGT. CDR3 loop: CASSRLAGDWRETQYF. CDR3 coding DNA: TGTGCCAGCAGTAGACTAGCGGGAGATTGGAGGGAGACCCAGTACTTC.

In its sample, this clonotype was seen many times. V is TRBV19 and J is TRBJ1-5; the match to TRBD1 covers 7 bases. Germline assignment: CDR1 LNHDA and CDR2 SQIVND (reference sequence). The CDR3 runs 13 residues. The V and J ends lost 7 bases and 5 bases, in that order; junction bases with no gene match: 5. CDR3 in DNA: TGTGCCAGTACCTTCACAGGGGATCAGCCCCAGCATTTT. This gives the protein CASTFTGDQPQHF.

This clonotype was found many times. The chain links TRBV7-8 to TRBJ2-7, with TRBD1 as a possible D gene (5 bases). V was pared by 3 bases and J by 2 bases, with 11 bases between. This CDR3 is built from 14 residues. Germline CDR1 SGHVS, CDR2 FQNEAQ. CDR3 in amino acids: CASSLRRQTYEQYF. CDR3 DNA sequence: TGTGCCAGCAGCTTGCGTCGACAGACCTACGAGCAGTACTTC.

The chain carries TRBV29-1 and TRBJ1-1; D is undetermined. Trimming stripped 0 bases from V and 4 bases from J, with 15 bases between. The CDR3 sequence is 15 residues long. Germline V gene lookup returns CDR1 SQVTM and CDR2 ANQGSEA. CDR3 sequence reads: CSVEDPRKGPTEAFF. As DNA, the CDR3 is TGCAGCGTTGAAGACCCCAGGAAGGGCCCCACTGAAGCTTTCTTT.

This clonotype was found many times. The rearrangement joins TRBV4-1 to TRBJ1-5; maybe TRBD1 (6 bases). The germline CDR1 and CDR2 sequences are MGHRA and YSYEKL. CDR3 length: 19 residues. Trimming took off 3 bases at V and 6 bases at J, with 27 bases between the two ends. CDR3 sequence: CASSQGRYGRGPRSQPQHF. The CDR3 bases are TGCGCCAGCAGCCAGGGCCGGTATGGCAGGGGCCCGCGTAGTCAGCCCCAGCATTTT.

The V and J genes are TRBV19 and TRBJ2-7; D uncertain. Germline assignment: CDR1 LNHDA and CDR2 SQIVND (reference sequence). V was shortened by 7 bases and J by 2 bases, with 9 bases between the two germline ends. This CDR3 has 12 amino acids. CDR3: CASTQGPYEQYF. The CDR3 DNA follows: TGTGCCAGTACCCAAGGTCCCTACGAGCAGTACTTC.

This chain joins TRBV6-1 and TRBJ2-7, with a tentative D call TRBD2 (5 bases). The CDR3 has 14 amino acids. Trimming stripped 5 bases from V and 2 bases from J, with 13 bases between. Germline V CDR1 and CDR2: MNHNS, SASEGT. Here the CDR3 reads CASSPTRNPYEQYF. The CDR3 bases are TGTGCCAGCAGTCCCACTAGGAACCCCTACGAGCAGTACTTC.

At least ten counts were recorded for this clonotype. The CDR3 DNA follows: TGCAGCGGATACAGGGACAGGGGCTACACCTTC. Amino acid sequence: CSGYRDRGYTF. V gene TRBV29-1 combines with J gene TRBJ1-2, with 8 positions matching TRBD1. J lost 8 bases, V lost 7 bases, and 6 bases had no gene match. CDR3 size: 11 residues. Germline V gene lookup returns CDR1 SQVTM and CDR2 ANQGSEA.

The CDR3 protein is CASSGVAGVYEQYF. The CDR3 nucleotides read TGCGCCAGCAGCGGCGTAGCGGGAGTATACGAGCAGTACTTC. V gene TRBV5-1 combines with J gene TRBJ2-7, with 9 bases lining up with TRBD2. Trimming cost V 4 bases and J 4 bases; bases outside gene matches: 6. CDR1 is SGHRS and CDR2 is YFSETQ in the germline V gene. CDR3 length equals 14 residues. Based on the CDR3 plus reference TRBV5-1 and TRBJ2-7, the full variable domain is KAGVTQTPRYLIKTRGQQVTLSCSPISGHRSVSWYQQTPGQGLQFLFEYFSETQRNKGNFPGRFSGRQFSNSRSEMNVSTLELGDSALYLCASSGVAGVYEQYFGPGTRLTVT.

This clonotype was detected many times. The chain couples TRBV6-5 to TRBJ1-1; no definite D call. Germline CDR1 MNHEY, CDR2 SVGAGI. The CDR3 consists of 14 residues. Trimming removed 6 bases at V and 0 bases at J, with 11 bases between. CDR3 DNA sequence: TGTGCCAGCAGCCACGGACGGTTGAACACTGAAGCTTTCTTT. This codes for CASSHGRLNTEAFF.

In this sample, this clonotype turned up many times. The chain links TRBV6-2 or TRBV6-3 to TRBJ2-5, with TRBD2 matching 8 bases. J lost 3 bases, V lost 9 bases, and 9 bases had no gene match. The germline gives CDR1 MNHEY, CDR2 SVGEGT. The CDR3 extends over 14 amino acids. CDR3 DNA: TGTGCCAGTCGAGTCCCGGGAGGGAAAGAGACCCAGTACTTC. Protein: CASRVPGGKETQYF.

This clonotype appeared many times. The chain's CDR3 is CASSFSGYSTEAFF. CDR3 in DNA: TGTGCCAGCAGTTTTTCCGGGTATTCCACTGAAGCTTTCTTT. The chain carries TRBV27 and TRBJ1-1; D call uncertain. Trimming removed 3 bases from V and 4 bases from J, with 12 bases in between. CDR1 is MNHEY, CDR2 SMNVEV, per germline (reference sequence). This CDR3 has 14 amino acids.

Many counts were recorded for this clonotype. V gene TRBV6-5 combines with J gene TRBJ1-5; D not resolved. The CDR3 totals 14 residues. Between the trimmed V and J ends, which lost 8 bases and 7 bases, there was a span of 18 bases. Per the germline V gene, CDR1 is MNHEY and CDR2 is SVGAGI. CDR3 in amino acids: CASGLRTGGQPQHF. CDR3 in DNA: TGTGCCAGCGGTTTACGGACCGGAGGGCAGCCCCAGCATTTT.

Ten or more counts support this clonotype. The rearrangement uses TRBV29-1 and TRBJ1-1, with 7 bases fitting TRBD1. The CDR3 loop spans 13 amino acids. Germline-derived CDR1 and CDR2 are SQVTM and ANQGSEA. Trimming cost V 6 bases and J 0 bases; bases outside gene matches: 4. Here the CDR3 reads CSVAGQMNTEAFF. The CDR3 DNA reads as TGCAGCGTCGCGGGACAGATGAACACTGAAGCTTTCTTT.

The genes are TRBV12-3 or TRBV12-4 and TRBJ2-2; 8 positions agree with TRBD2. V gave up 6 bases and J gave up 5 bases; unmatched junction bases: 14. The length of the CDR3 is 17 residues. The CDR3 bases are TGTGCCAGCAGCCCCTTCGGAGGAGCGGGAGTTACCGGGGAGCTGTTTTTT. Encoded protein: CASSPFGGAGVTGELFF.

The V gene is TRBV2, the J gene TRBJ1-1; no reliable D call. Germline assignment: CDR1 SNHLY and CDR2 FYNNEI. This CDR3 has 15 amino acids. Trimming took off 5 bases at V and 1 base at J, with 14 bases between the two ends. Written as DNA, the CDR3 is TGTGCCAGCAGTTTCTCCAGGTTAAGGAACACTGAAGCTTTCTTT. Translated, it gives CASSFSRLRNTEAFF.

This clonotype was recorded many times. V and J are TRBV7-2 and TRBJ2-1; 13 bases map to TRBD2. With V trimmed by 0 bases and J by 9 bases, 14 bases remained unmatched. Looked up from germline, CDR1 is SGHTA and CDR2 is FQGNSA. The CDR3 contains 19 residues. CDR3 coding DNA: TGTGCCAGCAGCTTAGCGAGGTTTGGACTAGCGGGAGTAGGAAGTGAGCAGTTCTTC. Protein sequence: CASSLARFGLAGVGSEQFF. The whole variable domain, remainder taken from reference TRBV7-2 and TRBJ2-1, is GAGVSQSPSNKVTEKGKDVELRCDPISGHTALYWYRQSLGQGLEFLIYFQGNSAPDKSGLPSDRFSAERTGGSVSTLTIQRTQQEDSAVYLCASSLARFGLAGVGSEQFFGPGTRLTVL.

This clonotype appeared many times. CDR3 region: CAKQRQRVGNTEAFF. The CDR3 region has the DNA TGTGCCAAACAAAGACAGCGAGTGGGTAACACTGAAGCTTTCTTT. V usage is TRBV27 and J usage is TRBJ1-1, with D perhaps TRBD1 (5 bases). Trimming stripped 10 bases from V and 2 bases from J, with 20 bases between. From germline, CDR1 is MNHEY and CDR2 SMNVEV (reference sequence). The CDR3 is made up of 15 amino acids.

This clonotype has a count of ten or more. The rearrangement joins TRBV2 to TRBJ2-5; D unclear. This CDR3 has 14 amino acids. Trimming stripped 4 bases from V and 2 bases from J, with 11 bases between. Germline assignment: CDR1 SNHLY and CDR2 FYNNEI. DNA of the CDR3: TGTGCCAGCAGTGTCGTGCAGAAGCAAGAGACCCAGTACTTC. Protein product: CASSVVQKQETQYF.

This clonotype was observed many times. The chain combines TRBV20-1 with TRBJ1-1; no firm D call. Germline values: CDR1 DFQATT, CDR2 SNEGSKA (reference sequence). Trimming left V 3 bases short and J 6 bases short, with 17 bases between. CDR3 length: 14 amino acids. CDR3 loop: CSASVSSLVSEAFF. The CDR3 nucleotides are TGCAGTGCTAGCGTCTCATCCTTGGTCTCTGAAGCTTTCTTT.

There are many counts of this clonotype. The chain links TRBV7-2 to TRBJ1-1, with no clear D. This CDR3 spans 15 amino acids. V gave up 5 bases and J gave up 3 bases, with 16 bases separating them. Germline values: CDR1 SGHTA, CDR2 FQGNSA. The CDR3 DNA follows: TGTGCCAGCAGCCCCCACGTGGGTAGAGACACTGAAGCTTTCTTT. Residues: CASSPHVGRDTEAFF.

V usage is TRBV24-1 and J usage is TRBJ1-2; weak D call: TRBD1 (5 bases). Germline values: CDR1 KGHDR, CDR2 SFDVKD. With 7 bases removed from V and 8 bases from J, the gap between germline ends came to 22 bases. The CDR3 is made up of 15 amino acids. The CDR3 bases are TGTGCCACCAGGTACATGGGACCCTCCTCCTTCGGCTACACCTTC. It is translated as CATRYMGPSSFGYTF.